The present entry profiles one T cell receptor beta chain with its context. The antigen remains unidentified. The sample comes from a study of cytomegalovirus exposure and HLA in healthy donors. Points from the study as a whole: The majority of CMV-associated TCR beta chains were reported as apparently HLA-restricted in a later analysis.

Use of 60 Vbeta and 13 Jbeta primers characterized the PCR. TCRdb's copy holds only in-frame clones and misses some; the assay was immunoSEQ multiplex PCR. Here the sample spans 160,000 or so clones, about 78% being singletons. The sample consisted of PBMCs. The clonotype was recovered from a man between 35 and 55 years old in good health and CMV-seronegative.

The CDR3 DNA follows: TGTGCCAGCAGTCCCCGTCTGAGAACTGAAGCTTTCTTT. Translation: CASSPRLRTEAFF. This rearrangement joins TRBV27 to TRBJ1-1; D not resolved. The germline V and J ends were trimmed by 5 bases and 5 bases, with 12 bases remaining between them. CDR3 length equals 13 residues. Germline V gene lookup returns CDR1 MNHEY and CDR2 SMNVEV (reference sequence).